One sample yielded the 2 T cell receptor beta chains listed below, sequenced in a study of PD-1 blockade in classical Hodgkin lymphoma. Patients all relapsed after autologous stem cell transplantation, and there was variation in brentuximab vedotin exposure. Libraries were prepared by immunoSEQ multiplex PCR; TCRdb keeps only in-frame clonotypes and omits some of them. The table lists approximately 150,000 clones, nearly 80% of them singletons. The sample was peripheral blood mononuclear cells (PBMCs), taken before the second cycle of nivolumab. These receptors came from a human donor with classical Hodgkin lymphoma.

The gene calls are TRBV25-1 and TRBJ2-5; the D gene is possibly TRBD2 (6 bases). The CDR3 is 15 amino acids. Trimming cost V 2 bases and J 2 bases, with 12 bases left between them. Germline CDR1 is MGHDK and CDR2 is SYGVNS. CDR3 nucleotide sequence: TGTGCCAGCAGTGAACCAGGGACTTTACAAGAGACCCAGTACTTC. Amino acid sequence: CASSEPGTLQETQYF. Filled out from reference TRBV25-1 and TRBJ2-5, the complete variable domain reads EADIYQTPRYLVIGTGKKITLECSQTMGHDKMYWYQQDPGMELHLIHYSYGVNSTEKGDLSSESTVSRIRTEHFPLTLESARPSHTSQYLCASSEPGTLQETQYFGPGTRLLVL.

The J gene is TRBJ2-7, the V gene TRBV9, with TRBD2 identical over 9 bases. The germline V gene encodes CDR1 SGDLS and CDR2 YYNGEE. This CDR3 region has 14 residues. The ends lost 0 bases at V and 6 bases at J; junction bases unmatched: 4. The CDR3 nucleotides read TGTGCCAGCAGCGTAGGCGGGGGGGCCTCCGAGCAGTACTTC. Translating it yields CASSVGGGASEQYF.